This is a list of T cell receptor beta chains from one sample in a study of cytomegalovirus exposure and HLA in healthy donors. The protocol was immunoSEQ multiplex PCR, while the TCRdb copy is restricted to in-frame clones and leaves out a portion. The repertoire includes about 180,000 clones, roughly 77% of them detected once, and less than 2.5% sits in the top ten. Sequencing used PBMCs. The receptors derive from a woman under 40 in good health and CMV-seropositive. Both conserved end residues are part of each CDR3. The D gene is left open where the match is weak. Only some rows state a clone size, as once, few, many or a class for expanded clones.

length	V	D	J	size	DNA	CDR3
19	TRBV28	.	TRBJ2-6	few	TGTGCCAGCAGTTTATTCGGGGGGCTTGGGAGCTCTGGGGCCAACGGCCTGACTTTC	CASSLFGGLGSSGANGLTF
13	TRBV10-3	.	TRBJ1-2	.	TGTGCCATCAGTGATCAGGGCTCCTATGGCTACACCTTC	CAISDQGSYGYTF
13	TRBV27	.	TRBJ1-2	.	TGTGCCAGCAGTTTGGCAGGGTCCTATGGCTACACCTTC	CASSLAGSYGYTF
16	TRBV6-6	TRBD1	TRBJ2-7	few	TGTGCCAGCAGTTACTCCCACCCCGGGACAGGGAACGAGCAGTACTTC	CASSYSHPGTGNEQYF
14	TRBV11-3	.	TRBJ2-3	.	TGTGCCAGCAGCTCAGGGGTTAGCACAGATACGCAGTATTTT	CASSSGVSTDTQYF
18	TRBV11-3	TRBD1	TRBJ2-2	.	TGTGCCAGCAGCTTAGGGGACAGGGGTAAAAAGAACACCGGGGAGCTGTTTTTT	CASSLGDRGKKNTGELFF
13	TRBV6-5	.	TRBJ1-2	.	TGTGCCAGCAGTTACCGGGGGGCGCACGGCTACACCTTC	CASSYRGAHGYTF
14	TRBV5-1	TRBD1	TRBJ2-5	few	TGCGCCAGCAGCGGATGGACAGGGATGGAGACCCAGTACTTC	CASSGWTGMETQYF
16	TRBV5-1	TRBD2	TRBJ2-3	.	TGCGCCAGCAGCTTACTAGCGGGGGGCATCTCAGATACGCAGTATTTT	CASSLLAGGISDTQYF
11	TRBV19	.	TRBJ2-1	.	TGTGCCAGTAGTAATCCGGGGGAGCAGTTCTTC	CASSNPGEQFF
12	TRBV29-1	.	TRBJ1-3	.	TGCAGCGTTTGGACAGACGGAAACACCATATATTTT	CSVWTDGNTIYF
19	TRBV6-1	TRBD2	TRBJ2-4	.	TGTGCCAGCAGTGAAGCGGCGATAGCGGGCGTCCTAGCCAAAAACATTCAGTACTTC	CASSEAAIAGVLAKNIQYF
15	TRBV7-8	.	TRBJ1-2	.	TGTGCCAGCAGCTTAAGAGGGTTTGATACCTATGGCTACACCTTC	CASSLRGFDTYGYTF
15	TRBV6-5	TRBD2	TRBJ2-2	.	TGTGCCAGCAGCCGCGGGGGGCGGAACACCGGGGAGCTGTTTTTT	CASSRGGRNTGELFF
13	TRBV6-5	TRBD1	TRBJ1-1	.	TGTGCCAGCAGTAGGACAGGGGTAACTGAAGCTTTCTTT	CASSRTGVTEAFF
12	TRBV6-1	.	TRBJ1-1	.	TGTGCCAGCAGTGTGTCAACAGCCGAAGCTTTCTTT	CASSVSTAEAFF
13	TRBV6-6	.	TRBJ2-7	.	TGTGCCAGTACATGGGCAGTCCCCTACGAGCAGTACTTC	CASTWAVPYEQYF
12	TRBV30	.	TRBJ1-2	.	TGTGCCTGGAGTGTACTTAGCTATGGCTACACCTTC	CAWSVLSYGYTF
15	TRBV25-1	TRBD1	TRBJ1-6	.	TGTGCCAGCACACAGACAGGGTGGACCGTGGGGTCCCTCCACTTT	CASTQTGWTVGSLHF
15	TRBV5-6	.	TRBJ2-7	.	TGTGCCAGCAGCTTCCGAGGGGGGGGCTCCTACGAGCAGTACTTC	CASSFRGGGSYEQYF
15	TRBV7-9	TRBD1	TRBJ1-4	.	TGTGCCAGCAGCGCAGGCCGGACAGGGGAGGAAAAACTGTTTTTT	CASSAGRTGEEKLFF
15	TRBV4-3	.	TRBJ1-4	.	TGCGCCAGCAGCCAAGATGGGGGCTGGAGGGAAAAACTGTTTTTT	CASSQDGGWREKLFF
15	TRBV11-2	.	TRBJ2-7	few	TGTGCCAGCAGCTTAGATTACAGGCCCTACTACGAGCAGTACTTC	CASSLDYRPYYEQYF
16	TRBV28	.	TRBJ2-1	.	TGTGCCAGCAGTCTACGACACCTCCTCGACTACAATGAGCAGTTCTTC	CASSLRHLLDYNEQFF
13	TRBV10-2	TRBD2	TRBJ2-3	.	TGCGCCAGCATGGGGAGGGCCACAGATACGCAGTATTTT	CASMGRATDTQYF
14	TRBV11-3	.	TRBJ2-7	.	TGTGCCAGCAGCCCCCGTCGCGGGGCCTACGAGCAGTACTTC	CASSPRRGAYEQYF
15	TRBV4-2	TRBD1	TRBJ1-5	.	TGTGCCAGCAGCCAGACGGGACAGCCCTCACAGCCCCAGCATTTT	CASSQTGQPSQPQHF
14	TRBV5-1	TRBD2	TRBJ2-1	.	TGCGCCAGCAGCTCATACGGGGGGGCAGATGAGCAGTTCTTC	CASSSYGGADEQFF
16	TRBV5-4	.	TRBJ2-3	.	TGTGCCAGCAGCCGTAGAACTAATGACTTCACAGATACGCAGTATTTT	CASSRRTNDFTDTQYF
13	TRBV30	.	TRBJ2-7	.	TGTGCCTGGAGTCTGGAGGGGGCGAACGAGCAGTACTTC	CAWSLEGANEQYF
16	TRBV9	TRBD2	TRBJ2-5	.	TGTGCCAGCAGCGTAGGGGGACTAGCGGGACAAGAGACCCAGTACTTC	CASSVGGLAGQETQYF
14	TRBV23-1	TRBD1	TRBJ1-5	few	TGCGCCAGCAGAGCGGACAGGGCCAATCAGCCCCAGCATTTT	CASRADRANQPQHF
16	TRBV28	TRBD1	TRBJ1-1	.	TGTGCCAGCAGTTACCCCTACAGGGGTGTAATACCTGAAGCTTTCTTT	CASSYPYRGVIPEAFF
12	TRBV7-2	TRBD2	TRBJ2-1	once	TGTGCCAGCAGCTCCCCTAGCGGAGCGCAGTTCTTC	CASSSPSGAQFF
16	TRBV7-6	TRBD1	TRBJ2-7	.	TGTGCCAGCAGCTTAGGGCGGGGACAGGGAGGAAACGAGCAGTACTTC	CASSLGRGQGGNEQYF
13	TRBV28	TRBD2	TRBJ2-7	.	TGTGCCAGCAGGAGCGGGGCGAGGTACGAGCAGTACTTC	CASRSGARYEQYF
15	TRBV10-1	.	TRBJ1-4	.	TGCGCCAGCAGTGACCCGAGTGCCGCTAATGAAAAACTGTTTTTT	CASSDPSAANEKLFF
16	TRBV9	.	TRBJ1-5	.	TGTGCCAGCAGCGTAGGTGTGGCAGGGAACGGACAGCCCCAGCATTTT	CASSVGVAGNGQPQHF
17	TRBV18	TRBD2	TRBJ2-3	.	TGTGCCAGCTCACCACAGACTAGCGGGGGCCAGGGAGATACGCAGTATTTT	CASSPQTSGGQGDTQYF
13	TRBV7-2	.	TRBJ2-7	.	TGTGCCAGCAGTAGGGGTGGGTTCTACGAGCAGTACTTC	CASSRGGFYEQYF
13	TRBV7-9	.	TRBJ1-2	.	TGTGCCAGCAGCTTGAATCCCGGCTATGGCTACACCTTC	CASSLNPGYGYTF
13	TRBV28	.	TRBJ2-1	.	TGTGCCAGCAGTTTCTGGAGTGGCAATGAGCAGTTCTTC	CASSFWSGNEQFF
18	TRBV4-2	TRBD2	TRBJ2-3	.	TGTGCCAGCAGCCACTTGGGGACTAGCGCCTCGGGCACAGATACGCAGTATTTT	CASSHLGTSASGTDTQYF
14	TRBV5-6	.	TRBJ2-1	.	TGTGCCAGCAGCTGGCTAGGGGGGGACAATGAGCAGTTCTTC	CASSWLGGDNEQFF
15	TRBV10-3	.	TRBJ1-1	.	TGTGCCATCAGTAGATCGGACGGAGGACGTGGTGAAGCTTTCTTT	CAISRSDGGRGEAFF
13	TRBV10-3	.	TRBJ2-3	.	TGTGCCATCAGTGAGGGGGCCACAGATACGCAGTATTTT	CAISEGATDTQYF
15	TRBV19	TRBD1	TRBJ2-7	.	TGTGCCAGTAAGGAGAAGGGACAGGGTCTCTACGAGCAGTACTTC	CASKEKGQGLYEQYF
20	TRBV15	TRBD2	TRBJ2-1	.	TGTGCCACCAGCAGAGATCGAGGGACTAGCGGGGGGGCCGTCTACAATGAGCAGTTCTTC	CATSRDRGTSGGAVYNEQFF
14	TRBV18	.	TRBJ1-5	.	TGTGCCAGCTCACCAGGGCAGGCCAATCAGCCCCAGCATTTT	CASSPGQANQPQHF
12	TRBV7-8	.	TRBJ1-6	.	TGTGCCTCCGGACTGTATAATTCACCCCTCCACTTT	CASGLYNSPLHF
14	TRBV19	.	TRBJ2-1	.	TGTGCCAGTAGTTTGTACAGCTCCTACAATGAGCAGTTCTTC	CASSLYSSYNEQFF
14	TRBV27	.	TRBJ1-1	.	TGTGCCAGCAGTTCTAGGGACATGAACACTGAAGCTTTCTTT	CASSSRDMNTEAFF
18	TRBV28	TRBD1	TRBJ2-6	once	TGTGCCAGCAGTGCCTACAGGGGATGGGGCTCTGGGGCCAACGTCCTGACTTTC	CASSAYRGWGSGANVLTF
16	TRBV4-1	.	TRBJ1-4	.	TGCGCCAGCAGCCAAGGCAGCGGGACCGGTAATGAAAAACTGTTTTTT	CASSQGSGTGNEKLFF
15	TRBV7-4	TRBD1	TRBJ1-2	.	TGTGCCAGCAGCTTCAGGGGGCGGTCAGGGTATGGCTACACCTTC	CASSFRGRSGYGYTF